Following are 13 T cell receptor beta chains from one sample sequenced in a study of Graves' ophthalmopathy and Graves' hyperthyroidism. Amplification targeted the TCR beta CDR3 regions, with RNA transcripts as the source material. HTBI primers were used in a first-round RT-PCR, which preceded a second-round multiplex PCR. TCRdb recomputed calls from the multiplex PCR reads with MiXCR, one row per CDR3 protein. The sample has about 220,000 distinct CDR3 sequences; 20% to 25% are singletons. The specimen sequenced was peripheral blood. These TCRs come from a woman aged 45-59 years with Graves' ophthalmopathy.

This clonotype was detected a few times. V usage is TRBV30 and J usage is TRBJ1-3; tentative D call: TRBD1 (5 bases). The CDR3 runs 14 residues. Trimming took 5 bases from V and 0 from J, leaving 11 bases between them. Germline V gene sequence: CDR1 GTSNPN, CDR2 SVGIG (reference sequence). CDR3 DNA sequence: TGTGCCTGGCAGCGGGGCCGCTCTGGAAACACCATATATTTT. Amino acids: CAWQRGRSGNTIYF.

This clonotype has only a few counts. The chain has TRBV6-1 and TRBJ2-2; TRBD2 might be the D (6 bases). The CDR3 sequence is 15 residues long. Germline V CDR1 and CDR2: MNHNS, SASEGT. V dropped 6 bases and J dropped 6 bases, with 17 bases sitting between them. CDR3 DNA: TGTGCCAGCAGACCGACTAGTGGGTGGTCCGGGGAGCTGTTTTTT. As protein: CASRPTSGWSGELFF.

This chain connects TRBV11-2 to TRBJ2-5; 15 nucleotides agree with TRBD2. This CDR3 is built from 17 residues. V was clipped by 0 bases and J by 4 bases; unmatched bases: 3. Germline CDR1 reads SGHAT; CDR2 reads FQNNGV. CDR3 in amino acids: CASSLDPGLAGGETQYF. The CDR3 DNA is TGTGCCAGCAGCTTAGATCCGGGACTAGCGGGAGGAGAGACCCAGTACTTC.

Turning to this clonotype: A read error may account for a junction end that differs from germline. The chain employs TRBV5-1 and TRBJ2-7, with 7 bases identical to TRBD2. The CDR3 is 14 amino acids. The germline V gene has CDR1 SGHRS and CDR2 YFSETQ. DNA of the CDR3: TGCGCCAGCAGCTTGGACAACGAAGCGGGACTAAACTCCTTC. Protein product: CASSLDNEAGLNSF.

This clonotype has a single count. This chain uses TRBV6-5 with TRBJ1-1; TRBD1 matches at 7 bases. Germline trimming cut 5 bases from V and 5 bases from J; bases unmatched to any gene: 8. The CDR3 is made up of 14 amino acids. CDR1 is MNHEY, CDR2 SVGAGI, per germline. Here the CDR3 DNA reads TGTGCCAGCAGTCACTGGGACAGTGGAACTGAAGCTTTCTTT. This sequence encodes CASSHWDSGTEAFF.

This clonotype was seen ten or more times. The V and J genes are TRBV19 and TRBJ1-2, with TRBD1 as a possible D gene (5 bases). The germline V and J ends were trimmed by 5 bases and 8 bases, with 18 bases remaining between them. The CDR3 contains 14 residues. CDR1 is LNHDA and CDR2 is SQIVND in the germline V gene (reference sequence). CDR3 DNA: TGTGCCAGTAGTGCCTCCGGCGGGACGATGGGCTACACCTTC. Translation: CASSASGGTMGYTF.

The J gene is TRBJ2-7, the V gene TRBV27; 10 bases fit TRBD2. V trimming: 6 bases; J trimming: 1 base; junction bases outside the gene matches: 3. From germline, CDR1 is MNHEY and CDR2 SMNVEV (reference sequence). CDR3 size: 14 residues. This CDR3 reads CASREAGGSYEQYF. CDR3 DNA: TGTGCCAGCAGAGAAGCGGGAGGGTCCTACGAGCAGTACTTC.

This clonotype came up many times. The chain recombines TRBV5-4 with TRBJ2-1, with 10 positions matching TRBD2. The CDR3 consists of 17 residues. V was clipped by 0 bases and J by 0 bases; unmatched bases: 3. The germline gives CDR1 SGHNT, CDR2 YYREEE (reference sequence). The CDR3 bases are TGTGCCAGCAGCTTGGGGCTAGCGGGAGTCTCCTACAATGAGCAGTTCTTC. It translates to CASSLGLAGVSYNEQFF.

This clonotype was seen many times. This chain joins TRBV6-1 and TRBJ2-2; weak D call: TRBD1 (5 bases). The V end was cut by 2 bases, the J end by 5 bases, with 12 bases between. CDR3 length: 15 residues. Germline assignment: CDR1 MNHNS and CDR2 SASEGT. DNA for the CDR3: TGTGCCAGCAGTGAAAGGGTTCAGGGTACCGGGGAGCTGTTTTTT. As protein: CASSERVQGTGELFF.

Details on this clonotype: This may be a read error: a much more frequent sequence differs by one nucleotide. The rearrangement joins TRBV5-1 to TRBJ1-1, with a weak D call TRBD1 (5 bases). The V end lost 4 bases, the J end lost 5 bases, and 12 bases lay between the germline ends. The V gene's germline CDR1 is SGHRS and CDR2 YFSETQ. The CDR3 extends over 13 amino acids. The CDR3 spells CASSPGQRTEAFF. The CDR3, as DNA: TGCGCCAGCAGCCCCGGACAACGGACTGAAGCTTTCTTT.

This clonotype has a count of ten or more. The CDR3 DNA is TGTGCCAGCAGTTACCCGACTAGCGGGGGAACCTACGAGCAGTACTTC. Residues: CASSYPTSGGTYEQYF. This chain links TRBV6-5 with TRBJ2-7; TRBD2 matches at 12 bases. The J segment lost 2 bases and the V segment lost 2 bases, leaving 4 bases of the junction unmatched. Germline assignment: CDR1 MNHEY and CDR2 SVGAGI. The CDR3 sequence is 16 residues long.

This clonotype appeared many times. This sequence joins TRBV6-5 and TRBJ2-3; no reliable D call. The ends were cut back, 4 bases at V and 2 bases at J, with 16 bases in the middle. CDR3 length: 16 amino acids. Germline V gene data show CDR1 as MNHEY and CDR2 as SVGAGI. CDR3 protein: CASSSQTSRSTDTQYF. The CDR3 nucleotides read TGTGCCAGCAGTTCACAGACCAGCCGTTCCACAGATACGCAGTATTTT.

This clonotype has at least ten counts. This chain uses TRBV12-5 with TRBJ2-7; D possibly corresponds to TRBD1 (6 bases). V was clipped by 7 bases and J by 1 base, with 17 bases between them. The CDR3 sequence is 15 residues long. Germline CDR1 LGHNT, CDR2 FRNRAP. The CDR3 DNA reads as TGTGCTAGTGCCCCCCCCCGGGACACATCCTACGAGCAGTACTTC. Residues: CASAPPRDTSYEQYF.